This entry lists 26 T cell receptor beta chains sequenced from one sample in a study of CD8 T cells in cerebrospinal fluid in Alzheimer's disease. TCRdb processed the 10x single-cell sequencing reads again and assigns one entry to each CDR3 protein, with no DNA. The ten most abundant clones cover approximately 8% of a sample with approximately 1,000 distinct CDR3 sequences. The sequencing input was cerebrospinal fluid. The source is a human donor in good health.

This clonotype is called medium-sized based on its frequency. The chain carries TRBV5-5 and TRBJ1-5; TCRdb selects TRBD1, and the lack of DNA leaves this call unchecked. Germline CDR1 reads SGHKS; CDR2 reads YYEKEE (reference sequence). The CDR3 spans 15 residues. The CDR3 sequence is CASSLVQGRYQPQHF.

The J gene is TRBJ1-2, the V gene TRBV5-4; the TRBD1 assignment by TCRdb is unverifiable without DNA. The CDR3 length is 14 residues. Looked up from germline, CDR1 is SGHNT and CDR2 is YYREEE (reference sequence). CDR3 sequence reads: CASSLPQGAQGYTF.

According to its frequency, this clonotype is medium-sized. The genes are TRBV5-6 and TRBJ1-1; TCRdb designates TRBD1, a call that cannot be tested without DNA. The CDR3 contains 15 residues. Looked up from germline, CDR1 is SGHDT and CDR2 is YYEEEE. The CDR3 loop reads CASSSIQGSRTEAFF. Filled out from reference TRBV5-6 and TRBJ1-1, the complete variable domain reads DAGVTQSPTHLIKTRGQQVTLRCSPKSGHDTVSWYQQALGQGPQFIFQYYEEEERQRGNFPDRFSGHQFPNYSSELNVNALLLGDSALYLCASSSIQGSRTEAFFGQGTRLTVV.

This clonotype registers large (0.1 to 1%) by frequency. The J gene is TRBJ2-7, the V gene TRBV7-2; TCRdb lists TRBD1, though no DNA is available to test this call. Germline assignment: CDR1 SGHTA and CDR2 FQGNSA. CDR3 length: 16 amino acids. CDR3 loop: CASSSRGTFSSYEQYF.

This clonotype is labeled large based on frequency. V is TRBV20-1 and J is TRBJ1-2. The germline gives CDR1 DFQATT, CDR2 SNEGSKA (reference sequence). CDR3 size: 13 residues. This chain's CDR3 is CSAGGGLSYGYTF.

Its frequency marks this clonotype as large. V is TRBV10-3 and J is TRBJ2-7. The CDR3 totals 12 residues. CDR1 is ENHRY, CDR2 SYGVKD, per germline. The CDR3 loop is CAISESAYEQYF.

In terms of frequency, this clonotype is medium-sized. This chain connects TRBV15 to TRBJ2-3; TCRdb outputs TRBD1, but without DNA this stays unchecked. This CDR3 spans 15 amino acids. CDR1 is LNHNV, CDR2 YYDKDF, per germline (reference sequence). CDR3 sequence: CATSRVGTHTDTQYF.

This clonotype ranks as medium-sized (0.01 to 0.1%) in terms of frequency. The V call is TRBV30, the J call TRBJ1-2. The CDR3 totals 13 residues. Germline CDR1 is GTSNPN and CDR2 is SVGIG (reference sequence). The CDR3 here is CAWSEQTNYGYTF.

This clonotype registers medium-sized by frequency. This chain connects TRBV11-2 to TRBJ2-7; TCRdb's assignment of TRBD1 cannot be checked, as there is no DNA. This CDR3 contains 16 residues. Germline V gene lookup returns CDR1 SGHAT and CDR2 FQNNGV. Here the CDR3 reads CASSLAAGTATYEQYF. The whole variable domain, remainder taken from reference TRBV11-2 and TRBJ2-7, is EAGVAQSPRYKIIEKRQSVAFWCNPISGHATLYWYQQILGQGPKLLIQFQNNGVVDDSQLPKDRFSAERLKGVDSTLKIQPAKLEDSAVYLCASSLAAGTATYEQYFGPGTRLTVT.

The chain uses TRBV29-1 and TRBJ2-5; lacking DNA, the TRBD2 call made by TCRdb goes unchecked. CDR3 size: 15 residues. The germline V gene encodes CDR1 SQVTM and CDR2 ANQGSEA. CDR3 sequence reads: CSVEDQRGRSETQYF. The full variable domain, in which reference TRBV29-1 and TRBJ2-5 provide the parts outside the CDR3, is SAVISQKPSRDICQRGTSLTIQCQVDSQVTMMFWYRQQPGQSLTLIATANQGSEATYESGFVIDKFPISRPNLTFSTLTVSNMSPEDSSIYLCSVEDQRGRSETQYFGPGTRLLVL.

This clonotype is deemed medium-sized (0.01 to 0.1%) by its frequency. The chain has TRBV7-9 and TRBJ2-3; the TCRdb D gene call, TRBD1, has no DNA to confirm it. Germline CDR1 and CDR2: SEHNR and FQNEAQ (reference sequence). The CDR3 is 14 residues long. This chain's CDR3 is CASSFGQGTDTQYF.

By frequency, this clonotype is large. CDR3: CASSLKKSGGITDTQYF. This chain uses TRBV5-1 with TRBJ2-3; TCRdb indicates TRBD2, and absent DNA this call remains unverified. Per germline, CDR1 SGHRS and CDR2 YFSETQ. The CDR3 consists of 17 residues. The variable domain in full, completed from reference TRBV5-1 and TRBJ2-3, reads KAGVTQTPRYLIKTRGQQVTLSCSPISGHRSVSWYQQTPGQGLQFLFEYFSETQRNKGNFPGRFSGRQFSNSRSEMNVSTLELGDSALYLCASSLKKSGGITDTQYFGPGTRLTVL.

Its frequency marks this clonotype as medium-sized. The chain employs TRBV27 and TRBJ2-7; absent DNA, TCRdb's TRBD1 call cannot be checked. This CDR3 contains 13 residues. The germline CDR1 and CDR2 sequences are MNHEY and SMNVEV (reference sequence). The CDR3 loop reads CASSLAGVYEQYF.

This clonotype counts as medium-sized by frequency. This chain links TRBV5-1 with TRBJ2-7; TCRdb lists TRBD1, though no DNA is available to test this call. Germline CDR1 reads SGHRS; CDR2 reads YFSETQ. CDR3 length: 16 amino acids. The CDR3 sequence is CASSRAGQGLRYEQYF.

This clonotype ranks as large in terms of frequency. This rearrangement joins TRBV2 to TRBJ2-1; TCRdb's D call, TRBD1, is unchecked because there is no DNA. The CDR3 has 12 amino acids. Germline CDR1 is SNHLY and CDR2 is FYNNEI. CDR3 loop: CASRGTGREQFF.

This clonotype is called large based on its frequency. The chain is built from TRBV11-2 and TRBJ2-6. This CDR3 contains 17 residues. From germline, CDR1 is SGHAT and CDR2 FQNNGV. CDR3: CASSPSRSLSGANVLTF.

In terms of frequency, this clonotype is medium-sized. V and J are TRBV20-1 and TRBJ1-5; the D gene TCRdb calls, TRBD1, cannot be checked with no DNA. Germline values: CDR1 DFQATT, CDR2 SNEGSKA (reference sequence). This CDR3 has 16 residues. CDR3 sequence reads: CSAHTGGGTGNQPQHF.

This clonotype counts as medium-sized by frequency. V gene TRBV6-1 combines with J gene TRBJ1-5. CDR3 length: 12 amino acids. The germline CDR1 and CDR2 sequences are MNHNS and SASEGT. This CDR3 reads CASSEGNQPQHF.

This rearrangement joins TRBV6-2 or TRBV6-3 to TRBJ2-6. The CDR3 covers 14 residues. CDR1 MNHEY and CDR2 SVGEGT come from the germline V gene. CDR3 protein: CASLYLAGANVLTF.

By frequency, this clonotype registers medium-sized. The CDR3 spells CSASGTEANEQFF. The V and J genes are TRBV20-1 and TRBJ2-1; TCRdb lists TRBD1, though no DNA is available to test this call. CDR3 length equals 13 residues. CDR1 is DFQATT, CDR2 SNEGSKA, per germline (reference sequence).

Considering frequency, this clonotype is medium-sized. V usage is TRBV4-3 and J usage is TRBJ1-4; the TCRdb D gene call, TRBD1, has no DNA to confirm it. This CDR3 contains 16 residues. CDR1 is LGHNA, CDR2 YSLEER, per germline. CDR3 sequence reads: CASSQDRTGGLEKLFF.

Frequency places this clonotype as medium-sized. This chain links TRBV19 with TRBJ2-4; TCRdb lists TRBD1, though no DNA is available to test this call. CDR3 length equals 14 residues. The germline CDR1 and CDR2 sequences are LNHDA and SQIVND (reference sequence). The CDR3 here is CASSIKGAVNIQYF.

Its frequency marks this clonotype as medium-sized. The CDR3 is CASRDQEANEKLFF. The rearrangement uses TRBV2 and TRBJ1-4. The CDR3 sequence is 14 residues long. Germline assignment: CDR1 SNHLY and CDR2 FYNNEI.

This clonotype is medium-sized by frequency. The chain employs TRBV19 and TRBJ1-6; as DNA is missing, the TRBD1 call by TCRdb cannot be tested. Germline CDR1 and CDR2: LNHDA and SQIVND (reference sequence). CDR3 length equals 14 residues. The CDR3 reads CASSTQGAGSPLHF. Using reference TRBV19 and TRBJ1-6 for the parts outside the CDR3, the full variable domain is DGGITQSPKYLFRKEGQNVTLSCEQNLNHDAMYWYRQDPGQGLRLIYYSQIVNDFQKGDIAEGYSVSREKKESFPLTVTSAQKNPTAFYLCASSTQGAGSPLHFGNGTRLTVT.

This clonotype is identified as large (0.1 to 1%) from frequency. This CDR3 reads CASGLGGWWGYTF. The V and J genes are TRBV7-9 and TRBJ1-2. In germline, CDR1 is SEHNR, CDR2 FQNEAQ (reference sequence). This CDR3 has 13 amino acids.

This clonotype counts as medium-sized by frequency. The chain employs TRBV30 and TRBJ1-1. The germline CDR1 and CDR2 sequences are GTSNPN and SVGIG (reference sequence). The CDR3 extends over 13 amino acids. The CDR3 region is CAWSVEANTEAFF.